This TCR beta chain derives from a study of T cells in localized non-small cell lung cancer. Study observations and caveats: Among the tissues sampled, uninvolved adjacent lung had the highest T cell clonality, above tumor. Because only a single region of the tumor was sequenced, heterogeneity remains possible. Among the top 100 tumor clones, a median 57 appeared in adjacent lung. Longer overall survival accompanied higher blood T cell density.

Germline values: CDR1 LGHNA, CDR2 YSLEER. The CDR3 length is 14 residues. V was cut by 0 bases and J by 3 bases, with 6 bases left in between. This clone showed up just once. Antigen specificity is unknown. Measured with immunoSEQ multiplex PCR; TCRdb has only the in-frame clones, and not every one. Here the sample spans 20,000 to 30,000 clones, 86% being singletons. The sequence came from a woman aged 35 to 70 with stage I lung adenocarcinoma. This sample comprised peripheral blood, obtained before any cancer treatment. The rearrangement joins TRBV4-3 to TRBJ2-1; D not resolved. Here the CDR3 reads CASSQDGYYNEQFF. Written as DNA, the CDR3 is TGCGCCAGCAGCCAAGATGGCTACTACAATGAGCAGTTCTTC.